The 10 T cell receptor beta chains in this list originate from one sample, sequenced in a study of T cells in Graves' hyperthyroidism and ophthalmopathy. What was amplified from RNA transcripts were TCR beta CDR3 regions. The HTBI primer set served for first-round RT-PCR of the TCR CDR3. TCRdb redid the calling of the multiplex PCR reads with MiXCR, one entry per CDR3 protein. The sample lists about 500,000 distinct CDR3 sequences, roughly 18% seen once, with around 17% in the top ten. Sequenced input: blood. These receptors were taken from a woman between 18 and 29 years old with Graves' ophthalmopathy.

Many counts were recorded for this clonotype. CDR3 sequence (DNA): TGTGCCAGCAGTCAACTGGGACAGGGGTCCTACGAGCAGTACTTC. It specifies CASSQLGQGSYEQYF. The chain has TRBV28 and TRBJ2-7; the match to TRBD1 covers 10 bases. This CDR3 region has 15 residues. V shed 5 bases, J shed 1 base, and the junction held 5 bases outside the gene matches. The germline CDR1 and CDR2 sequences are MDHEN and SYDVKM.

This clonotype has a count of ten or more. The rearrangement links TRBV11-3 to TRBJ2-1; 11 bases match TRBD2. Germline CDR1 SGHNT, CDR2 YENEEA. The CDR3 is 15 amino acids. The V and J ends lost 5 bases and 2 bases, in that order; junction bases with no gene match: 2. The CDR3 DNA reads TGTGCCAGCAGCCTACTAGCGGGAGCCTACAATGAGCAGTTCTTC. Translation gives CASSLLAGAYNEQFF. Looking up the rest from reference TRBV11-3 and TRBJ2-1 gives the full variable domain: EAGVVQSPRYKIIEKKQPVAFWCNPISGHNTLYWYLQNLGQGPELLIRYENEEAVDDSQLPKDRFSAERLKGVDSTLKIQPAELGDSAVYLCASSLLAGAYNEQFFGPGTRLTVL.

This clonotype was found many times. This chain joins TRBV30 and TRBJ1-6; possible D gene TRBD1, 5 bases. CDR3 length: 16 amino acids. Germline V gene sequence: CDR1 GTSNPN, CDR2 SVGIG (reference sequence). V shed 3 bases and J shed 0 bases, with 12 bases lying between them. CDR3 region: CAWSPGASSYNSPLHF. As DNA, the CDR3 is TGTGCCTGGAGCCCCGGGGCGAGCTCCTATAATTCACCCCTCCACTTT. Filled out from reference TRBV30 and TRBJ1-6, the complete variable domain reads SQTIHQWPATLVQPVGSPLSLECTVEGTSNPNLYWYRQAAGRGLQLLFYSVGIGQISSEVPQNLSASRPQDRQFILSSKKLLLSDSGFYLCAWSPGASSYNSPLHFGNGTRLTVT.

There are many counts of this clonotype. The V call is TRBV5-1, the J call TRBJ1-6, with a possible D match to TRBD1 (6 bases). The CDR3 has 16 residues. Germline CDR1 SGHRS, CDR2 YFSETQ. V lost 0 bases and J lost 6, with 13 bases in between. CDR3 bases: TGCGCCAGCAGCTTGGGGGGGGCCACCATTAATTCACCCCTCCACTTT. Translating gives CASSLGGATINSPLHF.

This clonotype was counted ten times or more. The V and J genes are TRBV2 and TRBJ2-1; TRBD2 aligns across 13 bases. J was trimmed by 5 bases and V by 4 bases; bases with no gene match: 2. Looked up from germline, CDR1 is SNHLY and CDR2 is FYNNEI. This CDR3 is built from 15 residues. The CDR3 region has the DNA TGTGCCAGCAGTGGGACTAGCGGGGGACACAATGAGCAGTTCTTC. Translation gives CASSGTSGGHNEQFF.

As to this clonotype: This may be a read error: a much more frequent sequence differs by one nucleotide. This CDR3 is CSTFNEQYF. CDR3 DNA sequence: TGCAGTACATTCAATGAGCAGTACTTC. This chain connects TRBV20-1 to TRBJ2-1, with D unresolved. The J call may be in error: the DNA end matches TRBJ2-7 better. The germline gives CDR1 DFQATT, CDR2 SNEGSKA (reference sequence). This CDR3 has 9 residues.

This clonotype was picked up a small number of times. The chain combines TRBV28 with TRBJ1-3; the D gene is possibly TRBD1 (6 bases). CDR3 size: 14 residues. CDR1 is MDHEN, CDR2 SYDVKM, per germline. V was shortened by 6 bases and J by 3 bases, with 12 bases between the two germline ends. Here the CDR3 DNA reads TGTGCCAGCAGATTACAGGGCCGTGGAAACACCATATATTTT. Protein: CASRLQGRGNTIYF.

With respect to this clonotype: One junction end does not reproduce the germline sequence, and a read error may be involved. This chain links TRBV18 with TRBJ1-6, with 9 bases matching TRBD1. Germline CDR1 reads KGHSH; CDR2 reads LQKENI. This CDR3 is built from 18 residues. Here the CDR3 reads CASAYFPNLTGGNSPPHF. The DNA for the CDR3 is TGTGCCAGCGCGTACTTCCCAAACCTGACAGGGGGAAATTCACCCCCCCACTTT.

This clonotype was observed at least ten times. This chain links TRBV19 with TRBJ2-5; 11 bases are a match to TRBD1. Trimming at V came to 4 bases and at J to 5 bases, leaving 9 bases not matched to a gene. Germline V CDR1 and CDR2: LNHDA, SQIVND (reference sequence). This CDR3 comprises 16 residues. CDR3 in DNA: TGTGCCAGTAGTAGGTACCTCCGGGACAGGGGGGAGACCCAGTACTTC. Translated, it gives CASSRYLRDRGETQYF.

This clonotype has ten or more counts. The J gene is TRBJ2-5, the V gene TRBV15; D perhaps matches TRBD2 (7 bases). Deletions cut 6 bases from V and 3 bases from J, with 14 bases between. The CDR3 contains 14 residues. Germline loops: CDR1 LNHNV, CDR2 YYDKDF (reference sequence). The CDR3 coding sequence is TGTGCCACCAGTCGCGGGGGCTCAGAAGAGACCCAGTACTTC. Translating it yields CATSRGGSEETQYF. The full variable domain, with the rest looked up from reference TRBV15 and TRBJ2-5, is DAMVIQNPRYQVTQFGKPVTLSCSQTLNHNVMYWYQQKSSQAPKLLFHYYDKDFNNEADTPDNFQSRRPNTSFCFLDIRSPGLGDTAMYLCATSRGGSEETQYFGPGTRLLVL.